These T cell receptor beta chains were read from a single sample in a study of shared clonotypes between healthy human individuals. TCRdb keeps only in-frame clones here, not all; method: immunoSEQ multiplex PCR. The sample consists of approximately 500,000 clones, approximately 79% of them appearing once. Input material: PBMCs. The receptor set was obtained from a woman aged 35 to 49 in good health. Some clones in this sample may be carry-over from other donors' samples. Each CDR3 is given with its conserved first and last residue. D genes are given only for firm matches. Clone size is given for some rows only: seen once, a few or many times, or a class if the clone is expanded.

clone size: -
J gene: TRBJ2-6
D gene: -
V gene: TRBV21-1
CDR3 protein: CASSKGGRLPGANVLTF
CDR3 DNA: TGTGCCAGCAGCAAAGGGGGCAGGCTCCCCGGGGCCAACGTCCTGACTTTC

clone size: -
J gene: TRBJ2-3
D gene: -
V gene: TRBV18
CDR3 protein: CASSPGGGTDTQYF
CDR3 DNA: TGTGCCAGCTCACCCGGAGGGGGCACAGATACGCAGTATTTT

clone size: -
J gene: TRBJ2-1
D gene: -
V gene: TRBV10-3
CDR3 protein: CAIRRDLSSYNEQFF
CDR3 DNA: TGTGCCATCAGGCGGGACTTAAGCTCCTACAATGAGCAGTTCTTC

clone size: -
J gene: TRBJ2-1
D gene: -
V gene: TRBV11-2
CDR3 protein: CASSLYYNEQFF
CDR3 DNA: TGTGCCAGCAGCTTATATTACAATGAGCAGTTCTTC

clone size: -
J gene: TRBJ2-5
D gene: -
V gene: TRBV18
CDR3 protein: CASSPRNSFQETQYF
CDR3 DNA: TGTGCCAGCTCACCCCGGAACTCCTTCCAAGAGACCCAGTACTTC

clone size: -
J gene: TRBJ1-5
D gene: -
V gene: TRBV7-2
CDR3 protein: CASSVDSQNQPQHF
CDR3 DNA: TGTGCCAGCAGCGTGGACAGCCAGAATCAGCCCCAGCATTTT

clone size: once
J gene: TRBJ2-3
D gene: -
V gene: TRBV15
CDR3 protein: CATSRDGNANTDTQYF
CDR3 DNA: TGTGCCACCAGCAGAGATGGGAACGCAAACACAGATACGCAGTATTTT

clone size: few
J gene: TRBJ2-7
D gene: TRBD2
V gene: TRBV30
CDR3 protein: CAWSARFGLAGGRVWEQYF
CDR3 DNA: TGTGCCTGGAGTGCCCGATTTGGACTAGCGGGAGGGCGAGTGTGGGAGCAGTACTTC

clone size: -
J gene: TRBJ1-1
D gene: TRBD1
V gene: TRBV5-1
CDR3 protein: CASSLIGTGTLNTEAFF
CDR3 DNA: TGCGCCAGCAGCTTAATCGGGACAGGGACCTTGAACACTGAAGCTTTCTTT

clone size: -
J gene: TRBJ2-1
D gene: TRBD2
V gene: TRBV2
CDR3 protein: CASSELGSTSFEQFF
CDR3 DNA: TGTGCCAGCAGTGAATTGGGGTCGACTAGCTTTGAGCAGTTCTTC

clone size: -
J gene: TRBJ2-1
D gene: -
V gene: TRBV21-1
CDR3 protein: CASMSGSVDEQFF
CDR3 DNA: TGTGCCAGCATGAGCGGGAGTGTAGATGAGCAGTTCTTC

clone size: -
J gene: TRBJ1-2
D gene: -
V gene: TRBV27
CDR3 protein: CASSRKTGQYGYTF
CDR3 DNA: TGTGCCAGCAGTCGAAAAACTGGACAGTATGGCTACACCTTC